This note documents a single T cell receptor (beta chain) sequence. It has no known antigen specificity. Per-base quality was not reported, and no clone a single base away is much larger than it. These data are taken from a study of neoadjuvant anti-PD-1 for oral cavity cancer (dated by TCRdb to the early 2020s). Some background on the complete study: Before undergoing curative-intent surgical resection, most patients got three to four biweekly nivolumab doses at 3 mg/kg. There were 12 to 13 patients in the parent correlative cohort, and the response rate was around 35%. Patients without progression received a fourth nivolumab dose around day 43 and underwent definitive surgical resection on days 50-56. Under RECIST 1.1, patients with complete response, partial response or stable disease were classed as responders, and patients with progression were classed as non-responders.

For deep sequencing, PBMC libraries mostly used about 490 ng of input genomic DNA, with six replicates for each sample. The immunoSEQ hsTCRbeta kit was used to prepare TCRbeta libraries, following the manufacturer's instructions. An Illumina NovaSeq 6000 S4 flow cell was used to sequence the final libraries, which had first been combined to 3 nM. On the authors' methods: The immunoSEQ Analyzer was used for raw data preprocessing and quality control. The analysis was restricted to productive rearrangements, with each unique CDR3 amino acid sequence defining a clonotype. Repertoire clonality was estimated as the Gini-Simpson index, which was calculated using the R package tcR. Student's t test was used to compare Gini indices, while Pearson correlation assessed associations with tumor size change. What TCRdb holds here is the immuneACCESS table cut down to in-frame rearrangements. Part of the clones is not present; checked against another copy, under half of the missing clones reflect an unresolved V gene, and the others are unexplained. That table gives V, J and clone size, and the DNA gave D and trimming. The sample table contains several thousand clones; only one count was recorded for more than 65% of them. The top ten hold about 3.5% of the sample.

Overall study results and their limits: Only three patients per response group were included in the TCR analyses, and larger cohorts for validation were called for by the authors. Within PBMCs, T cell clonality (Gini index) was significantly higher in non-responders than responders after neoadjuvant nivolumab. A higher pretreatment blood Treg/Th17 ratio correlated with both higher pretreatment blood TCRbeta clonality and lower post-treatment tumor TCRbeta clonality.

Per the publication, the time point label means: after neoadjuvant nivolumab, at surgical resection. Patients had been newly diagnosed with stage II-IVA oral cavity squamous cell carcinoma, and no prior systemic or radiation treatment had been given to the patients. Everyone in the cohort had locally advanced, HPV-negative oral cavity squamous cell carcinoma. Peripheral blood mononuclear cells were analyzed directly and were not maintained or expanded in culture. Samples were obtained from a longitudinal correlative study of a single-arm phase II trial of neoadjuvant nivolumab in oral cavity squamous cell carcinoma. Genomic DNA-based TCRbeta sequencing was performed on subject-matched pre- and post-treatment PBMCs and tumors from three responders and three non-responders. Peripheral blood mononuclear cells were drawn once before nivolumab treatment and a second time after treatment, when surgery took place. Genomic DNA was isolated from PBMCs using the Maxwell RSC DNA from Cells kit.

Between the V and J ends, shortened by 1 base and 3 bases respectively, the junction contains 9 bases. Including the terminal cysteine and phenylalanine, the CDR3 comprises 14 residues. CDR3 DNA is the only sequence kept; it has 42 bases, read in frame from the first base. According to the germline V gene, CDR1 reads LGHNA and CDR2 reads YNFKEQ. This sequence uses TRBV4-2 and TRBJ2-5, with TRBD1 tentatively as D gene (6 bases match). The sequence was collected from a person aged 35-79 years with oral cavity squamous cell carcinoma. The starting material was PBMCs, obtained after nivolumab (anti-PD-1) treatment. The CDR3 protein: CASSQAAGEETQYF. Here is the DNA: TGTGCCAGCAGCCAAGCGGCAGGGGAAGAGACCCAGTACTTC.